This T cell receptor (beta chain) is from a study of T cell repertoires in cytomegalovirus infection. Study-wide background: Researchers turned to recently identified HLA-C-restricted CMV epitopes as well as well-studied HLA-B-restricted ones. Public TCR beta signatures were indicative of both CMV infection and a matching HLA type. Study results and caveats: CMV carriers with the relevant HLA were identified by cumulative public TCR beta family frequency. HLA-C-restricted CMV-specific TCR beta clonotypes were dominant in the ex vivo response.

V dropped 5 bases and J dropped 4 bases, with 11 bases sitting between them. The CDR3 is 13 residues long. Germline assignment: CDR1 SEHNR and CDR2 FQNEAQ (reference sequence). TCRdb called the reads again in MiXCR, with one record for every CDR3 protein. The profile shows 830,000 or so distinct CDR3 sequences, around a third of them singletons. Worth noting for this clonotype: Antigen unknown.

The gene calls are TRBV7-9 and TRBJ1-2; tentative D call: TRBD1 (5 bases). The material sequenced was cultured CD8+ T cells from PBMCs, taken from culture after CMV antigen stimulation. The receptor comes from a human donor in good health (CMV status not recorded). Some clones in this sample may be carry-over from other donors' samples. CDR3 sequence reads: CASSRQLLYGYTF. The CDR3 coding sequence is TGTGCCAGCAGCCGACAGCTTCTCTATGGCTACACCTTC.